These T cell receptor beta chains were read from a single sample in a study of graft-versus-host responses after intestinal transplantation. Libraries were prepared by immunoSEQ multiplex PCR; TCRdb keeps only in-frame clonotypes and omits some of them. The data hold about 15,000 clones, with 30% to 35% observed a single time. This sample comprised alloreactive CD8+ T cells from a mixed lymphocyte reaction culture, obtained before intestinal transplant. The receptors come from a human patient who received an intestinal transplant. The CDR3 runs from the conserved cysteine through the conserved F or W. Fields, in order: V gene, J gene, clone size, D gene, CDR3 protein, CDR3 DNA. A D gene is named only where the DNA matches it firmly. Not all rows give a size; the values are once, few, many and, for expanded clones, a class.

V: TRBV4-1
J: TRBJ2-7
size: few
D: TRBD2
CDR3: CASSQGRGSSYEQYF
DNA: TGCGCCAGCAGCCAAGGGCGGGGGAGCTCCTACGAGCAGTACTTC

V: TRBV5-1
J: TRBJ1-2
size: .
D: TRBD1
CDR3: CASSLEQGANYGYTF
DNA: TGCGCCAGCAGCTTGGAACAGGGGGCTAACTATGGCTACACCTTC

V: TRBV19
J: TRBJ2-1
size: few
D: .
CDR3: CASSSVYNEQFF
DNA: TGTGCCAGTAGTTCGGTATACAATGAGCAGTTCTTC

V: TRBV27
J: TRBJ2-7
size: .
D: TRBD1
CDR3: CASSSPLSGGSFNEQYF
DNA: TGTGCCAGCAGTTCGCCCCTTTCAGGGGGCTCTTTTAACGAGCAGTACTTC

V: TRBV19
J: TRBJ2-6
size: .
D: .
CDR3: CASSITSSGANVLTF
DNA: TGTGCCAGTAGTATAACAAGCTCTGGGGCCAACGTCCTGACTTTC

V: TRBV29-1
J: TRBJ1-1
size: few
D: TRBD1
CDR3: CSVLLTGGTEAFF
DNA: TGCAGCGTCCTCCTGACAGGGGGCACTGAAGCTTTCTTT

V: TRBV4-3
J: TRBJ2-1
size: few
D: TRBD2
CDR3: CASSQDAGGPGNEQFF
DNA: TGCGCCAGCAGCCAAGATGCGGGGGGGCCAGGCAATGAGCAGTTCTTC

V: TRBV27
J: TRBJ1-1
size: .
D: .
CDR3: CASSLSEYNEAFF
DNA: TGTGCCAGCAGTTTGTCGGAGTATAATGAAGCTTTCTTT

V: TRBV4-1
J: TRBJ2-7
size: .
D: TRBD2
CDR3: CASSHTETSAGFEQYF
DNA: TGCGCCAGCAGCCATACAGAAACTAGCGCCGGTTTCGAGCAGTACTTC

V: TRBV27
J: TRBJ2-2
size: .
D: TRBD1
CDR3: CASSLFTPGQGSGELFF
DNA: TGTGCCAGCAGTTTATTCACACCGGGACAGGGGTCCGGGGAGCTGTTTTTT

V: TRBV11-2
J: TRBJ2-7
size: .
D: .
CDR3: CASSFPDGAYEQYF
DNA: TGTGCCAGCAGCTTTCCGGACGGGGCCTACGAGCAGTACTTC

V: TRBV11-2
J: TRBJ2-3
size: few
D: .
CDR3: CASSFAGITDTQYF
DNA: TGTGCCAGCAGCTTTGCGGGGATCACAGATACGCAGTATTTT

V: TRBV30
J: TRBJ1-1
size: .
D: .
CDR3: CAWSRGSTEAFF
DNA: TGTGCCTGGAGTAGGGGGAGCACTGAAGCTTTCTTT

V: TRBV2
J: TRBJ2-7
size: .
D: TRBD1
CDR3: CASSEKGARSYEQYF
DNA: TGTGCCAGCAGTGAGAAGGGGGCGAGATCCTACGAGCAGTACTTC

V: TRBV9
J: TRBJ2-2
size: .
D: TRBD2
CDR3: CASSDTGLAGGTGELFF
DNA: TGTGCCAGCAGTGATACGGGACTAGCGGGGGGAACCGGGGAGCTGTTTTTT

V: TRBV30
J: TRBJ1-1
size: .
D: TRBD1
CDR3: CAWSGGQGAEAFF
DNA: TGTGCCTGGAGTGGGGGACAGGGGGCTGAAGCTTTCTTT

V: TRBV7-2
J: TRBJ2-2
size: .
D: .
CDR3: CASRPWTENTGELFF
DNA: TGTGCCAGCAGACCTTGGACAGAGAACACCGGGGAGCTGTTTTTT

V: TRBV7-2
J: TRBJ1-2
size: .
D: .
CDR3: CASTPSSGYGYTF
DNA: TGTGCCAGCACCCCATCCTCCGGGTATGGCTACACCTTC

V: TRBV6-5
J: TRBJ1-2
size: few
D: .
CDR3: CASSRTVNYGYTF
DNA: TGTGCCAGCAGTCGGACAGTTAACTATGGCTACACCTTC

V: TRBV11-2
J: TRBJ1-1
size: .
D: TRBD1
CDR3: CASSLPPDRDLRNTEAFF
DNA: TGTGCCAGCAGCCTCCCTCCCGACAGGGACCTTAGGAACACTGAAGCTTTCTTT

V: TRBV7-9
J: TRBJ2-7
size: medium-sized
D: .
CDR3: CASSLPGRNEQYF
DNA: TGTGCCAGCAGCCTCCCCGGCAGGAACGAGCAGTACTTC

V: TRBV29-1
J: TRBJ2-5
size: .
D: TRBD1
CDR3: CSVGDLRQGGQNPETQYF
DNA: TGCAGCGTTGGGGATCTGAGACAGGGTGGCCAAAACCCAGAGACCCAGTACTTC

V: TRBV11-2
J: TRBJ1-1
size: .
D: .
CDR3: CASSVRVTTEAFF
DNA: TGTGCCAGCAGCGTCAGGGTGACCACTGAAGCTTTCTTT

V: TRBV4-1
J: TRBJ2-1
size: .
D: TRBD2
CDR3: CASSQPLAGGDEGGNEQFF
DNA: TGCGCCAGCAGCCAACCCCTAGCGGGGGGGGACGAAGGGGGCAATGAGCAGTTCTTC

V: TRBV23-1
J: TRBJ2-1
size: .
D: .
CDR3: CASSPYAARAYNEQFF
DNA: TGCGCCAGCAGTCCCTATGCCGCTCGTGCCTACAATGAGCAGTTCTTC

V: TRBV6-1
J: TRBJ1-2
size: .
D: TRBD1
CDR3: CASSERETGSNGYTF
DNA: TGTGCCAGCAGTGAACGCGAGACAGGGTCGAATGGCTACACCTTC

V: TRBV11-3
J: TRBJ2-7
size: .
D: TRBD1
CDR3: CASSPRDRPSYEQYF
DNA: TGTGCCAGCAGCCCTAGGGACAGACCCTCCTACGAGCAGTACTTC

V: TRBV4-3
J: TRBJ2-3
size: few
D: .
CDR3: CASSHATGTTDTQYF
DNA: TGCGCCAGCAGCCACGCAACAGGGACCACAGATACGCAGTATTTT

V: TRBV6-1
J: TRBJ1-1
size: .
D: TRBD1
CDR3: CASSPTLTGEAFF
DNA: TGTGCCAGCAGTCCAACCTTGACAGGGGAAGCTTTCTTT

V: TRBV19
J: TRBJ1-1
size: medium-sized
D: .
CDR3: CASSIGGGTEAFF
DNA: TGTGCCAGTAGTATTGGGGGGGGAACTGAAGCTTTCTTT

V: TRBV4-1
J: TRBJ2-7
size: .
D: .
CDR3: CASSGGGVFYEQYF
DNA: TGCGCCAGCAGCGGGGGGGGCGTTTTCTACGAGCAGTACTTC

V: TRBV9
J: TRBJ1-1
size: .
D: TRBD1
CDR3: CASSIGGMNTEAFF
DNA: TGTGCCAGCAGCATAGGGGGCATGAACACTGAAGCTTTCTTT

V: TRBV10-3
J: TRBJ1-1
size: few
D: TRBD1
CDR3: CAISEIGQGEAFF
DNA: TGTGCCATCAGTGAGATAGGACAGGGAGAAGCTTTCTTT

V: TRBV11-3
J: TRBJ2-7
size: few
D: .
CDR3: CASSLPRGTDLHEQYF
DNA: TGTGCCAGCAGCCTACCGCGCGGGACAGACCTCCACGAGCAGTACTTC

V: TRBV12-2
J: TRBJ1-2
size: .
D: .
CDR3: CASRLLRTGTYGYTF
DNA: TGTGCAAGTCGCTTGCTTAGGACAGGGACTTATGGCTACACCTTC

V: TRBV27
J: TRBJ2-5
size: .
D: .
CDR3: CASSLQGNSETQYF
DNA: TGTGCCAGCAGTCTACAGGGTAATTCGGAGACCCAGTACTTC

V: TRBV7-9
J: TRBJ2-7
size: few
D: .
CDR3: CASSPVVGASYEQYF
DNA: TGTGCCAGCAGCCCCGTGGTGGGGGCATCCTACGAGCAGTACTTC

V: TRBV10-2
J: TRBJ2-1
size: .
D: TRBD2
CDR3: CASSGRAGYNEQFF
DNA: TGCGCCAGCAGTGGTCGAGCGGGGTACAATGAGCAGTTCTTC

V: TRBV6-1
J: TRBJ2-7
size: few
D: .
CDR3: CASSEVGEPSYEQYF
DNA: TGTGCCAGCAGTGAAGTTGGGGAGCCCTCCTACGAGCAGTACTTC

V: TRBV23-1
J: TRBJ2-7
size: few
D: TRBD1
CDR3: CATPGQGRFCVYEQYF
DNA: TGCGCCACCCCGGGACAGGGTAGATTTTGCGTCTACGAGCAGTACTTC

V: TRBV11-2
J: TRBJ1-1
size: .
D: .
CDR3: CDPPPREENTEAFF
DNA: TGTGACCCACCGCCCCGGGAGGAGAACACTGAAGCTTTCTTT

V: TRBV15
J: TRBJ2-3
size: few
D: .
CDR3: CATSRSYGLGFREDTQYF
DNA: TGTGCCACCAGCAGATCGTACGGGTTAGGTTTTCGTGAAGATACGCAGTATTTT

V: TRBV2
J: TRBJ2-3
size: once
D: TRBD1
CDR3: CASTTGSFGRHTDTQYF
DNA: TGTGCCAGCACGACAGGGAGTTTCGGACGACACACAGATACGCAGTATTTT

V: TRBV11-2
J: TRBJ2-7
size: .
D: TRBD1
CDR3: CASTLRGPEHYEQYF
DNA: TGTGCCAGCACCCTGAGGGGGCCAGAACACTACGAGCAGTACTTC

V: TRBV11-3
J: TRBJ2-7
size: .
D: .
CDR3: CASALSVEGLPYEQYF
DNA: TGTGCCAGCGCCCTTTCGGTCGAGGGACTCCCGTACGAGCAGTACTTC

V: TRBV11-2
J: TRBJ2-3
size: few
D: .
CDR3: CASSLDVGAPTDTQYF
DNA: TGTGCCAGCAGCTTAGATGTGGGGGCCCCCACAGATACGCAGTATTTT

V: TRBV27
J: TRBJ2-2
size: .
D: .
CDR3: CASRRGTGELFF
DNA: TGTGCCAGCAGAAGGGGGACCGGGGAGCTGTTTTTT

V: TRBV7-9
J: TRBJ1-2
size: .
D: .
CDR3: CASSLMGADGYTF
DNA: TGTGCCAGCAGCTTAATGGGGGCCGATGGCTACACCTTC